The 28 T cell receptor beta chains below all came from one sample that was sequenced in a study of CD8 T cells in ankylosing spondylitis. Study findings and constraints: Typical of ankylosing spondylitis blood, it appeared, was a TCR beta motif of eight highly homologous variants.

TCRdb used MiXCR to reprocess the 5' RACE reads, holding one entry per CDR3 protein. Of about 750,000 distinct CDR3 sequences listed, roughly 20% were seen once; the top ten hold around a fifth. Their specific antigens are unknown. The sequencing input was blood, either unsorted or a sorted T cell fraction (not recorded which). The receptors were sampled from a male donor with ankylosing spondylitis.

This clonotype was picked up many times. J is TRBJ2-3 and V is TRBV12-3 or TRBV12-4; perhaps TRBD2 as D (5 bases). The V and J ends lost 6 bases and 0 bases respectively, with 7 bases between them. The CDR3 covers 13 residues. The CDR3: CASRRTSTDTQYF. The CDR3 region has the DNA TGTGCCAGCAGACGGACTAGCACAGATACGCAGTATTTT.

This clonotype was seen a single time. The chain has TRBV7-3 and TRBJ2-3; 8 positions agree with TRBD2. Germline assignment: CDR1 SGHTA and CDR2 FQGTGA. J lost 5 bases, V lost 2 bases, and 6 bases had no gene match. CDR3 size: 15 residues. This chain's CDR3 is CASSLSPGLGDTQYF. Here the CDR3 DNA reads TGTGCCAGCAGCTTATCACCGGGACTAGGAGATACGCAGTATTTT.

The J gene is TRBJ1-2, the V gene TRBV3-1; D is ambiguous. Germline CDR1 is LGHDT and CDR2 is YNNKEL (reference sequence). V lost 1 base to trimming and J lost 2 bases, with 5 bases between them. The CDR3 is 13 residues long. In nucleotides, the CDR3 is TGTGCCAGCAGCCAAGTTTCGAACTATGGCTACACCTTC. Translated: CASSQVSNYGYTF.

The table lists this clonotype with a few counts. The rearrangement joins TRBV7-9 to TRBJ1-5, with no clear D. V was trimmed by 5 bases and J by 8 bases, leaving 13 bases between them. Germline values: CDR1 SEHNR, CDR2 FQNEAQ (reference sequence). This CDR3 is 13 amino acids long. The CDR3 DNA reads TGTGCCAGCAGCCCAGTGGGGTGGGAGCCCCAGCATTTT. Residues: CASSPVGWEPQHF.

The sample holds many counts of this clonotype. The V and J genes are TRBV7-9 and TRBJ2-3, with 7 nucleotides matching TRBD2. Germline V gives CDR1 SEHNR, CDR2 FQNEAQ (reference sequence). This CDR3 comprises 15 residues. The junction had 2 bases not matched to a gene; V was cut back by 2 bases and J by 0 bases. In DNA, the CDR3 is TGTGCCAGCAGCTTACCTAGCGGAAGCACAGATACGCAGTATTTT. Its translation: CASSLPSGSTDTQYF.

The chain links TRBV29-1 to TRBJ1-5, with TRBD1 matching 8 bases. J gave up 9 bases and V 4 bases, and 8 bases lay outside the gene matches. The CDR3 is made up of 13 amino acids. Per germline, CDR1 SQVTM and CDR2 ANQGSEA. The CDR3 spells CSVVEDRVGPQHF. In DNA form, the CDR3 reads TGCAGCGTTGTAGAGGACAGGGTTGGGCCCCAGCATTTT.

The genes are TRBV27 and TRBJ2-1; D remains unclear. The CDR3 covers 16 residues. CDR1 and CDR2 from the germline V gene are MNHEY and SMNVEV (reference sequence). The germline V and J ends were trimmed by 7 bases and 5 bases, with 21 bases remaining between them. This CDR3 reads CASTSEEHPRNNEQFF. CDR3 nucleotide sequence: TGTGCCAGCACCTCAGAGGAACACCCGAGAAACAATGAGCAGTTCTTC.

Written as DNA, the CDR3 is TGTGCCAGCAGTTTGTCTATAAGAGGCACAGATACGCAGTATTTT. Translating gives CASSLSIRGTDTQYF. The chain combines TRBV12-3 or TRBV12-4 with TRBJ2-3; D is unresolved. The CDR3 runs to 15 residues. V lost 3 bases, J lost 1 base, and 11 bases lay in between.

The chain recombines TRBV5-1 with TRBJ2-3; 9 bases match TRBD2. The V gene's germline CDR1 is SGHRS and CDR2 YFSETQ. V was pared by 4 bases and J by 6 bases, with 6 bases of the junction left unmatched. CDR3 length: 14 residues. CDR3 region: CASSPVAGVDTQYF. CDR3 bases: TGCGCCAGCAGCCCCGTAGCGGGGGTTGATACGCAGTATTTT.

This clonotype was observed a handful of times. The V call is TRBV12-3 or TRBV12-4, the J call TRBJ1-5; D gene ambiguous. Between the trimmed V and J ends, which lost 3 bases and 4 bases, there was a span of 10 bases. The CDR3 extends over 14 amino acids. CDR3 sequence reads: CASSLGFTNQPQHF. Here the CDR3 DNA reads TGTGCCAGCAGTTTGGGCTTTACGAATCAGCCCCAGCATTTT.

The chain carries TRBV3-1 and TRBJ2-1; D remains unclear. The germline CDR1 and CDR2 sequences are LGHDT and YNNKEL (reference sequence). CDR3 length: 13 residues. The V gene lost 1 base and the J gene lost 10 bases, with 11 bases spanning the gap. The chain's CDR3 is CASSQGWGREQFF. CDR3 in DNA: TGTGCCAGCAGCCAAGGGTGGGGTAGGGAGCAGTTCTTC.

The V gene is TRBV28, the J gene TRBJ2-1, with 10 bases fitting TRBD1. This CDR3 comprises 16 residues. CDR1 and CDR2 from the germline V gene are MDHEN and SYDVKM. Trimming removed 6 bases from V and 4 bases from J; junction bases left unmatched: 9. This CDR3 is CASSTPGQGRYNEQFF. The CDR3 region has the DNA TGTGCCAGCAGCACCCCGGGACAGGGGAGGTACAATGAGCAGTTCTTC. Combining the CDR3 with reference TRBV28 and TRBJ2-1 gives the whole variable domain DVKVTQSSRYLVKRTGEKVFLECVQDMDHENMFWYRQDPGLGLRLIYFSYDVKMKEKGDIPEGYSVSREKKERFSLILESASTNQTSMYLCASSTPGQGRYNEQFFGPGTRLTVL.

This chain uses TRBV20-1 with TRBJ2-1; 7 bases fit TRBD1. Unmatched junction bases numbered 4, after V lost 5 bases and J lost 0 bases. The CDR3 has 14 residues. CDR1 and CDR2 from the germline V gene are DFQATT and SNEGSKA (reference sequence). The CDR3 nucleotides read TGCAGTGCTCAAACAGGGGTCTCCTACAATGAGCAGTTCTTC. This codes for CSAQTGVSYNEQFF.

This chain connects TRBV5-5 to TRBJ2-3, with 12 nucleotides matching TRBD2. V was clipped by 0 bases and J by 4 bases; unmatched bases: 6. The CDR3 contains 17 residues. Germline lookup yields CDR1 SGHKS and CDR2 YYEKEE (reference sequence). Here the CDR3 DNA reads TGTGCCAGCAGCTTGGACCGACTAGCGGGAGAATCAGATACGCAGTATTTT. It codes for CASSLDRLAGESDTQYF.

The chain employs TRBV5-5 and TRBJ2-5, with D possibly being TRBD1 or TRBD2 (5 bases each). CDR3 length: 14 residues. Germline CDR1 reads SGHKS; CDR2 reads YYEKEE (reference sequence). Trimming removed 2 bases from V and 3 bases from J, with 11 bases in between. Here the CDR3 reads CASSLWDGKETQYF. The CDR3, as DNA: TGTGCCAGCAGCTTATGGGACGGTAAAGAGACCCAGTACTTC.

This chain connects TRBV7-3 to TRBJ2-6; no definite D call. The germline CDR1 and CDR2 sequences are SGHTA and FQGTGA. The CDR3 has 20 residues. The germline V and J ends were trimmed by 5 bases and 4 bases, with 27 bases remaining between them. The CDR3 DNA reads as TGTGCCAGCAGCCCTCCCGGCGGATCCTGGCGTCGTTCGGGGGCCAACGTCCTGACTTTC. Protein product: CASSPPGGSWRRSGANVLTF.

This clonotype was seen a few times. V is TRBV20-1 and J is TRBJ2-4, with TRBD2 identical over 10 bases. Germline loops: CDR1 DFQATT, CDR2 SNEGSKA (reference sequence). V lost 4 bases and J lost 5; bases outside the gene matches: 11. The CDR3 contains 16 residues. This CDR3 reads CSANSNRLAGENIQYF. In DNA form, the CDR3 reads TGCAGTGCTAACTCAAACCGCCTAGCGGGGGAAAACATTCAGTACTTC.

In its sample, this clonotype was seen many times. The J gene is TRBJ1-2, the V gene TRBV2; D is undetermined. Germline lookup yields CDR1 SNHLY and CDR2 FYNNEI. The CDR3 spans 13 residues. Trimming stripped 5 bases from V and 4 bases from J, with 11 bases between. The CDR3 region is CASSPDGGYGYTF. Here the CDR3 DNA reads TGTGCCAGCAGTCCGGACGGAGGCTATGGCTACACCTTC.

V and J are TRBV6-1 and TRBJ1-1; the match to TRBD1 covers 8 bases. Trimming at V came to 0 bases and at J to 0 bases, leaving 9 bases not matched to a gene. In germline, CDR1 is MNHNS, CDR2 SASEGT. The CDR3 length is 18 residues. The CDR3 sequence is CASSEALSAGGMNTEAFF. In nucleotides, the CDR3 is TGTGCCAGCAGTGAAGCGCTGTCGGCAGGGGGCATGAACACTGAAGCTTTCTTT.

The chain has TRBV7-8 and TRBJ1-1; weak D call: TRBD1 (6 bases). V was pared by 3 bases and J by 4 bases, with 15 bases between. In germline, CDR1 is SGHVS, CDR2 FQNEAQ. This CDR3 contains 15 residues. The CDR3 sequence: CASSFATGWGTEAFF. The CDR3 DNA follows: TGTGCCAGCAGCTTTGCCACAGGGTGGGGCACTGAAGCTTTCTTT.

This clonotype has a handful of counts. The chain couples TRBV24-1 to TRBJ2-1; 8 bases align to TRBD2. The CDR3 is made up of 15 amino acids. Trimming at V came to 6 bases and at J to 1 base, leaving 4 bases not matched to a gene. The germline gives CDR1 KGHDR, CDR2 SFDVKD. Here the CDR3 DNA reads TGTGCCACCAGTCCAGGACTAGCATCCTACAATGAGCAGTTCTTC. Its protein is CATSPGLASYNEQFF.

The rearrangement uses TRBV7-7 and TRBJ2-5; D is unclear. The V and J ends lost 0 bases and 2 bases respectively, with 7 bases between them. From germline, CDR1 is SSHAT and CDR2 FNYEAQ (reference sequence). The CDR3 is made up of 14 amino acids. The chain's CDR3 is CASSLAPRQETQYF. In nucleotides, the CDR3 is TGTGCCAGCAGCTTAGCGCCCAGGCAAGAGACCCAGTACTTC. Filled out from reference TRBV7-7 and TRBJ2-5, the complete variable domain reads GAGVSQSPRYKVTKRGQDVTLRCDPISSHATLYWYQQALGQGPEFLTYFNYEAQPDKSGLPSDRFSAERPEGSISTLTIQRTEQRDSAMYRCASSLAPRQETQYFGPGTRLLVL.

The V gene is TRBV4-1, the J gene TRBJ2-2, with D tentatively TRBD1 or TRBD2 (5 bases each). V lost 0 bases and J 9 bases, leaving 23 bases between the germline ends. The CDR3 is made up of 18 amino acids. CDR1 and CDR2 from the germline V gene are MGHRA and YSYEKL. CDR3 sequence (DNA): TGCGCCAGCAGCCAAGATAGAGGTGGCCGGGACCTCATTTGGGAGCTGTTTTTT. This codes for CASSQDRGGRDLIWELFF.

The chain employs TRBV6-1 and TRBJ2-3, with D perhaps being TRBD1 or TRBD2 (6 bases each). From germline, CDR1 is MNHNS and CDR2 SASEGT. V lost 7 bases to trimming and J lost 0 bases, with 14 bases between them. CDR3 length: 15 amino acids. DNA of the CDR3: TGTGCCAGCACCGAGGAGGGGACAAGCACAGATACGCAGTATTTT. The encoded protein is CASTEEGTSTDTQYF.

V and J are TRBV6-1 and TRBJ2-7; no firm D call. Germline CDR1 MNHNS, CDR2 SASEGT. Trimming removed 4 bases from V and 4 bases from J, with 14 bases in between. CDR3 size: 14 residues. The CDR3 loop is CASSGRIVGYEQYF. The CDR3 region has the DNA TGTGCCAGCAGTGGCCGTATAGTCGGTTACGAGCAGTACTTC.

The V and J genes are TRBV18 and TRBJ2-1, with 7 bases fitting TRBD2. CDR1 is KGHSH, CDR2 LQKENI, per germline. V shed 9 bases and J 4 bases; nucleotides not matched to a gene: 12. This CDR3 comprises 15 residues. The CDR3 here is CASRNGDGGYNEQFF. In DNA form, the CDR3 reads TGTGCCAGTCGGAATGGTGACGGGGGGTACAATGAGCAGTTCTTC. Together with reference TRBV18 and TRBJ2-1, the CDR3 gives the full variable domain: NAGVMQNPRHLVRRRGQEARLRCSPMKGHSHVYWYRQLPEEGLKFMVYLQKENIIDESGMPKERFSAEFPKEGPSILRIQQVVRGDSAAYFCASRNGDGGYNEQFFGPGTRLTVL.

This clonotype was found a few times. The rearrangement joins TRBV18 to TRBJ1-1; D call uncertain. This CDR3 is 14 amino acids long. The V gene lost 3 bases and the J gene lost 1 base, with 9 bases spanning the gap. Germline CDR1 reads KGHSH; CDR2 reads LQKENI. The CDR3 reads CASSPGIQNTEAFF. The CDR3 DNA sequence: TGTGCCAGCTCACCGGGCATCCAGAACACTGAAGCTTTCTTT.

This clonotype was recorded many times. The rearrangement joins TRBV2 to TRBJ1-4; 9 positions match TRBD1. The germline gives CDR1 SNHLY, CDR2 FYNNEI. With V trimmed by 6 bases and J by 2 bases, 4 bases remained unmatched. The CDR3 consists of 15 residues. The CDR3 nucleotides are TGTGCCAGCAGGTTACAGGGGGCGACTAATGAAAAACTGTTTTTT. Its protein product is CASRLQGATNEKLFF. The full variable domain, in which reference TRBV2 and TRBJ1-4 provide the parts outside the CDR3, is EPEVTQTPSHQVTQMGQEVILRCVPISNHLYFYWYRQILGQKVEFLVSFYNNEISEKSEIFDDQFSVERPDGSNFTLKIRSTKLEDSAMYFCASRLQGATNEKLFFGSGTQLSVL.